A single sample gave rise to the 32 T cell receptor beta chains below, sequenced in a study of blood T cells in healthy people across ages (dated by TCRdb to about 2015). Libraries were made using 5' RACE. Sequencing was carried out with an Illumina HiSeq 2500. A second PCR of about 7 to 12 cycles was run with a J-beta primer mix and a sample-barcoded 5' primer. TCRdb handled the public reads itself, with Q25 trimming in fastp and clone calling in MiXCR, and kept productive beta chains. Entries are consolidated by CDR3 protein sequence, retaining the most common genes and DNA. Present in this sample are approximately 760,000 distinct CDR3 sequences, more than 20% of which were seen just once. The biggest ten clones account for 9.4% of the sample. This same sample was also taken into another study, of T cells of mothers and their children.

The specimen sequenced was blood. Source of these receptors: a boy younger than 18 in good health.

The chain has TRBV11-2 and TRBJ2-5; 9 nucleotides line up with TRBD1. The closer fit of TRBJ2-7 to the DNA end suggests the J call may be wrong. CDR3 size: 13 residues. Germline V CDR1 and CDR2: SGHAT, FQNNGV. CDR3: CASSQRQGGEQYF. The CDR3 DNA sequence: TGTGCCAGCAGCCAACGACAGGGGGGCGAGCAGTACTTC.

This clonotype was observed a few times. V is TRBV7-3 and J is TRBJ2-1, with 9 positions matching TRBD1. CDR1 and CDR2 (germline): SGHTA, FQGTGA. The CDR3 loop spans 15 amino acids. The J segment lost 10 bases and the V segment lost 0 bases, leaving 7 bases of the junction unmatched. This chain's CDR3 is CASSLTGDRAREQFF. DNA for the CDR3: TGTGCCAGCAGCTTAACGGGGGACAGGGCACGGGAGCAGTTCTTC.

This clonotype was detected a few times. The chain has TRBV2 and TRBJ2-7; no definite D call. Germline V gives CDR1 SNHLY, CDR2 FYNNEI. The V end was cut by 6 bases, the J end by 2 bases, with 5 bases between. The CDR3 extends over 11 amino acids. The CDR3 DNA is TGTGCCAGCAGGCCTACCTACGAGCAGTACTTC. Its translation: CASRPTYEQYF. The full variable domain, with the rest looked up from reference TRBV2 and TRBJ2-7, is EPEVTQTPSHQVTQMGQEVILRCVPISNHLYFYWYRQILGQKVEFLVSFYNNEISEKSEIFDDQFSVERPDGSNFTLKIRSTKLEDSAMYFCASRPTYEQYFGPGTRLTVT.

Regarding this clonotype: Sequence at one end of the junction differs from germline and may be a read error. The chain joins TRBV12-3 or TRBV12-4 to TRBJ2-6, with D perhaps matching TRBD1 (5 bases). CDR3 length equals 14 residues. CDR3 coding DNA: TGTGCCAGCACTACAGTCTCTGGGGCCAACGTCCGGACTTTC. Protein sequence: CASTTVSGANVRTF.

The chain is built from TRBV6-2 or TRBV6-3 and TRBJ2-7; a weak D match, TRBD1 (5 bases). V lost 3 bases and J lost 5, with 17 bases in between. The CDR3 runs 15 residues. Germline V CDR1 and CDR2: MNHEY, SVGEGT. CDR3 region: CASSYRVQDLNEQYF. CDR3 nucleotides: TGTGCCAGCAGTTATCGAGTACAGGATCTGAACGAGCAGTACTTC.

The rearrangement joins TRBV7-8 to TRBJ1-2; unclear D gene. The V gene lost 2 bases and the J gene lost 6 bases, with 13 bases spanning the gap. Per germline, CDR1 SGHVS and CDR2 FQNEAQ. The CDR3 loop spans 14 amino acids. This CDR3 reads CASSLTRGLDGYTF. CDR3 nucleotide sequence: TGTGCCAGCAGCTTAACCCGAGGTTTGGATGGCTACACCTTC.

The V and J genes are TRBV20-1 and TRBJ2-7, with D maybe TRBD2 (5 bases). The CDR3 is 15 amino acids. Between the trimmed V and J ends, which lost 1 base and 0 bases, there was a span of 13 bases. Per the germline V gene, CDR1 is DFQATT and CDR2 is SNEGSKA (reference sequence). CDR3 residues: CSARVVTGSSYEQYF. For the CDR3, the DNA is TGCAGTGCTAGAGTCGTCACGGGAAGCTCCTACGAGCAGTACTTC.

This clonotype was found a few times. The CDR3 sequence is CASSVVQTYEQYF. The CDR3 bases are TGTGCCAGCAGTGTAGTCCAAACCTACGAGCAGTACTTC. This rearrangement joins TRBV2 to TRBJ2-7; D is ambiguous. This CDR3 is 13 amino acids long. Germline V lookup: CDR1 SNHLY, CDR2 FYNNEI. Deletions cut 4 bases from V and 2 bases from J, with 9 bases between.

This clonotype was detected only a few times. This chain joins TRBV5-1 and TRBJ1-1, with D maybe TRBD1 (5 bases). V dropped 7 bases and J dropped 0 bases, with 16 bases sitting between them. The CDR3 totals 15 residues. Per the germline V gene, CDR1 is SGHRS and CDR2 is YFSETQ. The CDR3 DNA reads TGCGCCAGCGTGGGGGACCCGGAGATGAACACTGAAGCTTTCTTT. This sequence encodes CASVGDPEMNTEAFF.

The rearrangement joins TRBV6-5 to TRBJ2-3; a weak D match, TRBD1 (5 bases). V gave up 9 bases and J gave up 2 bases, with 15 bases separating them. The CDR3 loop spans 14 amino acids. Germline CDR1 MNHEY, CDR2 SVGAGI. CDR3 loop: CASSRAETTDTQYF. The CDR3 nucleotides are TGTGCCAGTTCCAGGGCCGAGACCACAGATACGCAGTATTTT.

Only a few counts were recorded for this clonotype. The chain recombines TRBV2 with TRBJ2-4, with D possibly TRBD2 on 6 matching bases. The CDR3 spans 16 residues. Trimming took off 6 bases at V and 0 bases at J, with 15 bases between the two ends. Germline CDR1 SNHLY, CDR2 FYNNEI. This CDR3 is CASRALEGLAKNIQYF. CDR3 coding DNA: TGTGCCAGCAGAGCCTTGGAGGGGCTAGCCAAAAACATTCAGTACTTC. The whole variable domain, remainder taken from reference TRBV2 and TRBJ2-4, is EPEVTQTPSHQVTQMGQEVILRCVPISNHLYFYWYRQILGQKVEFLVSFYNNEISEKSEIFDDQFSVERPDGSNFTLKIRSTKLEDSAMYFCASRALEGLAKNIQYFGAGTRLSVL.

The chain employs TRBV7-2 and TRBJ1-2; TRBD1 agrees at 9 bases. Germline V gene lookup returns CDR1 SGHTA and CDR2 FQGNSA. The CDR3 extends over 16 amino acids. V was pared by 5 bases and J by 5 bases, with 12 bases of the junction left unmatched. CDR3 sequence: CASSPSDRGYRYGYTF. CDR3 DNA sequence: TGTGCCAGCAGCCCCAGCGACAGGGGGTATCGATATGGCTACACCTTC.

CDR3 region: CAISEGTGLQGNIQYF. The CDR3 DNA sequence: TGTGCCATCAGTGAAGGAACAGGGCTCCAGGGGAACATTCAGTACTTC. V is TRBV10-3 and J is TRBJ2-4; TRBD1 might be the D (6 bases). CDR1 ENHRY and CDR2 SYGVKD come from the germline V gene. Deletions cut 3 bases from V and 7 bases from J, with 19 bases between. The CDR3 runs to 16 residues.

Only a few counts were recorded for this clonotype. Written as DNA, the CDR3 is TGCGCCAGCAGCCAAGTACTAGCGGGGTCGAGGGAGCAGTTCTTC. It is translated as CASSQVLAGSREQFF. The chain carries TRBV4-1 and TRBJ2-1, with 10 bases that match TRBD2. Germline V gives CDR1 MGHRA, CDR2 YSYEKL. The CDR3 runs 15 residues. V lost 1 base and J lost 10; bases outside the gene matches: 7.

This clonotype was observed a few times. DNA of the CDR3: TGCGCCAGCAGCCAAGAGGGGACTCCAATCAATGAGCAGTTCTTC. It specifies CASSQEGTPINEQFF. The V gene is TRBV4-3, the J gene TRBJ2-1; possible D gene TRBD2, 6 bases. V was pared by 0 bases and J by 6 bases, with 12 bases between. The CDR3 contains 15 residues. CDR1 is LGHNA and CDR2 is YSLEER in the germline V gene.

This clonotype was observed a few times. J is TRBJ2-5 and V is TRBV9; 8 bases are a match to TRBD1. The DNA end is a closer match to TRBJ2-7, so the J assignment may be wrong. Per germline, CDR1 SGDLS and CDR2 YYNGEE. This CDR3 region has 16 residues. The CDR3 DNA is TGTGCCAGCAGCACCGACAGGGGCGTTGACTCCTACGAGCAGTACTTC. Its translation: CASSTDRGVDSYEQYF.

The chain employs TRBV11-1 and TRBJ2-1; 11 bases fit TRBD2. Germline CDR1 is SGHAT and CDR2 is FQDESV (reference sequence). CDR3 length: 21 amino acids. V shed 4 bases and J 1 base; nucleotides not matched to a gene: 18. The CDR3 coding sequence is TGTGCCAGCAGCTCGCCACTGAGAAGACTAGCGGGGAGGGAATCCTACAATGAGCAGTTCTTC. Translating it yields CASSSPLRRLAGRESYNEQFF.

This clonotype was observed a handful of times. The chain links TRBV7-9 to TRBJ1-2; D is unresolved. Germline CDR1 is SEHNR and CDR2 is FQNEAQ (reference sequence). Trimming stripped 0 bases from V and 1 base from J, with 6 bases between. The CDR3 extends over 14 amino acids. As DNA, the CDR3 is TGTGCCAGCAGCTTAGCGGAGGTTAACTATGGCTACACCTTC. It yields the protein CASSLAEVNYGYTF. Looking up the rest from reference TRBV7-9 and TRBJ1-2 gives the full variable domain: DTGVSQNPRHKITKRGQNVTFRCDPISEHNRLYWYRQTLGQGPEFLTYFQNEAQLEKSRLLSDRFSAERPKGSFSTLEIQRTEQGDSAMYLCASSLAEVNYGYTFGSGTRLTVV.

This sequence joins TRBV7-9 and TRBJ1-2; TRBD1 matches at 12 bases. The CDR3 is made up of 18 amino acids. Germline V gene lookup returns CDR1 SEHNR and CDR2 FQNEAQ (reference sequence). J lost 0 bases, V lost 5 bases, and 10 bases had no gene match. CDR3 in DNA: TGTGCCAGCAGCCTACCGCCGGGACAGGGGGCTGCTAACTATGGCTACACCTTC. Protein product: CASSLPPGQGAANYGYTF.

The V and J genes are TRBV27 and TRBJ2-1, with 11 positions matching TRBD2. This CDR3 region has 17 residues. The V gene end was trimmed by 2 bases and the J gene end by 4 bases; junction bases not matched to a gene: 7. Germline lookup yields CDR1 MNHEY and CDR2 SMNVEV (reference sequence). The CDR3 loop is CASSLAGTSGLYNEQFF. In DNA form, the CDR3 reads TGTGCCAGCAGTTTAGCCGGGACTAGCGGCTTATACAATGAGCAGTTCTTC.

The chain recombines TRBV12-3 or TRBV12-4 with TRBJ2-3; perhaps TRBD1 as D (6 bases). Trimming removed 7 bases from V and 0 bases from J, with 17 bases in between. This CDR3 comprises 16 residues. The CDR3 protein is CASNLDRLSSTDTQYF. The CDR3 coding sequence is TGTGCCAGCAACCTGGACAGACTATCTAGCACAGATACGCAGTATTTT.

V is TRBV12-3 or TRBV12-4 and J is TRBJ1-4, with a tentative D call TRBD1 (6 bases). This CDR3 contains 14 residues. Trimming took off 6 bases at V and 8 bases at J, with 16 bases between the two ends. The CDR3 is CASRHREGREKLFF. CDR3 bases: TGTGCCAGCAGGCACAGGGAGGGCCGCGAAAAACTGTTTTTT.

CDR3 bases: TGTGCCAGCAGTTACTCGTGGGGGCGTGGTGAGCAGTTCTTC. Its protein is CASSYSWGRGEQFF. This chain uses TRBV6-5 with TRBJ2-1, with a weak D call TRBD1 (6 bases). This CDR3 has 14 residues. The germline V and J ends were trimmed by 0 bases and 9 bases, with 12 bases remaining between them. The V gene's germline CDR1 is MNHEY and CDR2 SVGAGI.

CDR3 DNA: TGTGCCAGCAAGATACAGACGAACACTGAAGCTTTCTTT. This encodes CASKIQTNTEAFF. The chain is built from TRBV2 and TRBJ1-1; D remains ambiguous. CDR1 and CDR2 from the germline V gene are SNHLY and FYNNEI. The CDR3 runs 13 residues. The V and J ends lost 7 bases and 1 base respectively, with 10 bases between them.

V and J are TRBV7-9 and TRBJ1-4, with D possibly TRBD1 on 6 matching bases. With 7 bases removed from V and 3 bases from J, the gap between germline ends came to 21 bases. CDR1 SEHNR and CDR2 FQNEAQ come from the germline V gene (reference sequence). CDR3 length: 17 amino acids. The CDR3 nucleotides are TGTGCCAGCATCCTGACAAGCGGGGGGCTTGCTAATGAAAAACTGTTTTTT. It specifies CASILTSGGLANEKLFF.

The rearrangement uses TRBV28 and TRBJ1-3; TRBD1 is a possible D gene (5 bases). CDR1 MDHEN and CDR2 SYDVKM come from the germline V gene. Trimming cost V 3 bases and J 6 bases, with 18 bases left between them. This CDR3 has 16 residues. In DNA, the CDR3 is TGTGCCAGCAGTTTCGTCCCAACAGGTTCTCCAAACACCATATATTTT. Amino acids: CASSFVPTGSPNTIYF.

The CDR3 nucleotides are TGCAGCGCTGGTGCCCGGCTACAGGTGAACACTGAAGCTTTCTTT. This sequence encodes CSAGARLQVNTEAFF. The rearrangement links TRBV29-1 to TRBJ1-1; maybe TRBD1 (5 bases). V lost 7 bases and J 0 bases, leaving 18 bases between the germline ends. This CDR3 is 15 amino acids long. In germline, CDR1 is SQVTM, CDR2 ANQGSEA.

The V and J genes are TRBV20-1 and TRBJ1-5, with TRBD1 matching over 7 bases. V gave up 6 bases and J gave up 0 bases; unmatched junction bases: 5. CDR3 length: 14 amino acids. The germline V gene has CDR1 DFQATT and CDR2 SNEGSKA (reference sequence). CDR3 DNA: TGCAGTGCAAGGGACAGCCTTAGCAATCAGCCCCAGCATTTT. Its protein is CSARDSLSNQPQHF.

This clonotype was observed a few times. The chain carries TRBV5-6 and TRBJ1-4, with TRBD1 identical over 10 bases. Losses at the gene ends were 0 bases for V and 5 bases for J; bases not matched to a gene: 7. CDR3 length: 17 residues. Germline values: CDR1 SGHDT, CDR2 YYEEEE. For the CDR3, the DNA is TGTGCCAGCAGCTTGGGACAGGGGGCGCGAGTAAATGAAAAACTGTTTTTT. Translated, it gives CASSLGQGARVNEKLFF.

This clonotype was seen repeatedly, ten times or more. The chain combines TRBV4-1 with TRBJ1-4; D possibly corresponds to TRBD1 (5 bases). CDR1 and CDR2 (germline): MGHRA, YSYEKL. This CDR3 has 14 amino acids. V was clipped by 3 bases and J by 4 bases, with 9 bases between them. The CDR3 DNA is TGCGCCAGCAGCCAGGGACGGAATAATGAAAAACTGTTTTTT. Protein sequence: CASSQGRNNEKLFF.

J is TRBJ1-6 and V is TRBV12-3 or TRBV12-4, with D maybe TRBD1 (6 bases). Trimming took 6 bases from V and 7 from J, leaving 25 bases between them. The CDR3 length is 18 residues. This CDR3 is CASRQGFSGEFSNSPLHF. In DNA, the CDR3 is TGTGCCAGCAGGCAGGGGTTTTCGGGGGAGTTTTCGAATTCACCCCTCCACTTT.

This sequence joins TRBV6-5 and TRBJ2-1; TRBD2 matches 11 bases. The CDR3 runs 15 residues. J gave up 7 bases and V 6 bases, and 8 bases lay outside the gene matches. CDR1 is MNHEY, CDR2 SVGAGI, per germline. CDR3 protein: CASSLTSGSRNEQFF. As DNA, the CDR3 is TGTGCCAGCAGCCTTACTAGCGGGAGCAGGAATGAGCAGTTCTTC.